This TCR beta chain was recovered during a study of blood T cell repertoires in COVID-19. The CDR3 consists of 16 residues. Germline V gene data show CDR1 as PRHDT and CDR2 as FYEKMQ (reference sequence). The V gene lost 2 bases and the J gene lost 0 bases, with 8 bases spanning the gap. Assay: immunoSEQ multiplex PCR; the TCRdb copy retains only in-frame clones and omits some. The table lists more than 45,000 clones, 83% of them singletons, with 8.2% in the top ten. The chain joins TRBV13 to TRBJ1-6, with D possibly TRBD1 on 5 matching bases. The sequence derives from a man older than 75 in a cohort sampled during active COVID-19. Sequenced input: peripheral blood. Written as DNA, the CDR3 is TGTGCCAGCAGCTTATTCCAGGGCTCCTATAATTCACCCCTCCACTTT. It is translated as CASSLFQGSYNSPLHF.